This record concerns one T cell receptor beta chain sequence. This sample stems from a study of cytomegalovirus exposure and HLA in healthy donors. It was with 60 Vbeta and 13 Jbeta primers that the PCR ran. The assay was immunoSEQ multiplex PCR, and TCRdb's table has in-frame clones only and misses some. This table holds roughly 100,000 clones, 70% to 85% found once. Germline V gives CDR1 SGDLS, CDR2 YYNGEE. V was shortened by 4 bases and J by 3 bases, with 22 bases between the two germline ends. The CDR3 has 17 amino acids. This TCR came from a human donor in good health. The chain has TRBV9 and TRBJ2-5; maybe TRBD2 (6 bases). Sequenced input: PBMCs. The CDR3 nucleotides are TGTGCCAGCAGCACCCGCCGGGACGGAGTAGCGGAAGAGACCCAGTACTTC. It yields the protein CASSTRRDGVAEETQYF.